The clone carrying this T cell receptor (beta chain) came up a few times. The data were obtained in a study of blood T cells in healthy people across ages. Trimming removed 0 bases at V and 0 bases at J, with 12 bases between. Germline assignment: CDR1 ENHRY and CDR2 SYGVKD. This CDR3 has 17 residues. A second PCR, run for roughly 7 to 11 cycles, used a sample-barcoded 5' primer plus a J-beta primer mix. TCRdb analysed the 5' RACE reads with MiXCR anew, one entry per CDR3 protein. The table shows about 1,800,000 distinct CDR3 sequences, with approximately 30% occurring only once. The TCR was taken from a woman in her 30s in good health. This rearrangement joins TRBV10-3 to TRBJ1-5; the D is unclear. Sample: blood. This CDR3 is CAISESPPSFSNQPQHF. The CDR3 coding sequence is TGTGCCATCAGTGAGTCGCCACCTAGTTTTAGCAATCAGCCCCAGCATTTT.